This T cell receptor (beta chain) was recorded in a study of identical twins. Regarding the study as a whole: The degree of excess twin sharing was weaker in beta out-of-frame sequences.

From the 5' RACE reads, TCRdb called clonotypes with MiXCR, one entry per CDR3 protein. The table lists around 500,000 distinct CDR3 sequences, approximately 14% of them singletons. V lost 3 bases, J lost 0 bases, and 3 bases stayed unmatched. CDR1 is DFQATT and CDR2 is SNEGSKA in the germline V gene (reference sequence). CDR3 size: 15 residues. About this clonotype itself: As yet, its antigen is unknown.

These sequences were also reported in another study, on yellow fever vaccine responses in identical twins.

Source material: CD4+ T cells sorted from blood. The rearrangement joins TRBV20-1 to TRBJ2-3; 10 positions agree with TRBD2. This TCR was recovered from a woman aged 18 to 35 in good health. The CDR3 sequence is CSASLLAGSTDTQYF. The CDR3 DNA reads as TGCAGTGCTAGTCTACTAGCGGGGAGCACAGATACGCAGTATTTT.